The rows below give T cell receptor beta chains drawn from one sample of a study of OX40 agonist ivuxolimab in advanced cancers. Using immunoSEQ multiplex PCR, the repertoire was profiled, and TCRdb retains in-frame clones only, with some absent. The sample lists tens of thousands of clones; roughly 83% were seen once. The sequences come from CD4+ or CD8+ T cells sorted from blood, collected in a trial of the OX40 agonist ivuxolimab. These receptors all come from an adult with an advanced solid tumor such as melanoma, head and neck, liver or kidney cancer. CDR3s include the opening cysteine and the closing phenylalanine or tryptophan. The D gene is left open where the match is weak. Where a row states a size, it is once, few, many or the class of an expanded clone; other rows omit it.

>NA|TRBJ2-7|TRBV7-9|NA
CATNKRGRVYEQYF
TGTGCCACCAACAAGAGGGGCAGAGTTTACGAGCAGTACTTC
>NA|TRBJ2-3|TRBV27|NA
CASSHPSTDTQYF
TGTGCCAGCAGTCACCCTAGCACAGATACGCAGTATTTT
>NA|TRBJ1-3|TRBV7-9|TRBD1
CASSPYRGLSGNTIYF
TGTGCCAGCAGCCCCTACAGGGGCCTCTCTGGAAACACCATATATTTT
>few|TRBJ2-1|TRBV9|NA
CASSEGLGWNEQFF
TGTGCCAGCAGCGAGGGACTGGGATGGAATGAGCAGTTCTTC
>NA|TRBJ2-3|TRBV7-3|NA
CASSLGTASTDTQYF
TGTGCCAGCAGCCTCGGGACTGCGAGCACAGATACGCAGTATTTT
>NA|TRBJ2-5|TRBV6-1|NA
CASSEVARQETQYF
TGTGCCAGCAGTGAAGTGGCAAGACAAGAGACCCAGTACTTC
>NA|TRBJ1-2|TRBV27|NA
CASSLRPLYGYTF
TGTGCCAGCAGTTTAAGGCCACTCTATGGCTACACCTTC
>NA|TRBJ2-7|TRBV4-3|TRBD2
CASRPGTSGPHEQYF
TGCGCCAGCAGGCCCGGGACTAGCGGGCCCCACGAGCAGTACTTC
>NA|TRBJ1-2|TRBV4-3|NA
CASSQGDRETF
TGCGCCAGCAGCCAAGGCGACCGGGAGACCTTC
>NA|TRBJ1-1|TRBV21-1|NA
CARTSGCAEAFF
TGTGCCAGAACCTCGGGGTGCGCTGAAGCTTTCTTT
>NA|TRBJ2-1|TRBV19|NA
CASSIAGPYNEQFF
TGTGCCAGTAGTATCGCTGGCCCCTACAATGAGCAGTTCTTC
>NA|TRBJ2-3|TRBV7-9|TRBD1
CASSLGDRFTDTQYF
TGTGCCAGCAGCCTAGGGGACAGATTCACAGATACGCAGTATTTT
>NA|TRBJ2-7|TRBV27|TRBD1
CASSLWTGGAYEQYF
TGTGCCAGCAGTTTATGGACAGGGGGCGCGTACGAGCAGTACTTC
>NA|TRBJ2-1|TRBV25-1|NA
CASSEYLTPSNEQFF
TGTGCCAGCAGTGAGTACTTGACACCGTCGAACGAGCAGTTCTTC
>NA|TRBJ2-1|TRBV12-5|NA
CASGLASYNEQFF
TGTGCTAGTGGTTTGGCCTCCTACAATGAGCAGTTCTTC
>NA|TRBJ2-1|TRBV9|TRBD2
CASSVGPRGGRNEQFF
TGTGCCAGCAGCGTAGGACCGCGGGGGGGCCGTAATGAGCAGTTCTTC
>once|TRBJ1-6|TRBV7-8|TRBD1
CASSYSPGQLYDSPLHF
TGTGCCAGCAGCTATTCACCGGGACAGTTGTATGATTCACCCCTCCACTTT
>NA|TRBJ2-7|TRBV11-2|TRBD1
CASSRTGTGWEQYF
TGTGCCAGCAGCAGGACAGGGACGGGGTGGGAGCAGTACTTC
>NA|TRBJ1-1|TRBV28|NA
CASRYLNTEAFF
TGTGCCAGTAGGTACTTGAACACTGAAGCTTTCTTT
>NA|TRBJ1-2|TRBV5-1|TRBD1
CATRPFPDREDGYTF
TGCGCCACCCGACCATTTCCCGACAGGGAGGATGGCTACACCTTC
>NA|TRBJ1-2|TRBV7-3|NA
CASSPFRNYGYTF
TGTGCCAGCAGCCCCTTCCGCAACTATGGCTACACCTTC
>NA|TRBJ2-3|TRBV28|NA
CASTLGTGGTDTQYF
TGTGCCAGCACCTTGGGGACCGGGGGCACAGATACGCAGTATTTT
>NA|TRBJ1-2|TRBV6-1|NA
CASTLLGNNWGYTF
TGTGCCAGCACCCTACTGGGAAACAACTGGGGCTACACCTTC
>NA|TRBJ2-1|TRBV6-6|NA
CASSPHYNEQFF
TGTGCCAGCAGCCCCCACTACAATGAGCAGTTCTTC
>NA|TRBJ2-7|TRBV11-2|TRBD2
CASSSWTSSAYEQYF
TGTGCCAGCAGCTCTTGGACTAGTAGCGCCTACGAGCAGTACTTC
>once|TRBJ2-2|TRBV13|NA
CASRTITNTGELFF
TGTGCCAGCAGGACTATCACGAACACCGGGGAGCTGTTTTTT
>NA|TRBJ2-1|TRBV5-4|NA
CASSLDSGVRNEQFF
TGTGCCAGCAGCTTGGATTCGGGAGTCCGCAATGAGCAGTTCTTC
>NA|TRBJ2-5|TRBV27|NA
CASSDGTRRTQYF
TGTGCCAGCAGTGACGGGACCCGCCGGACCCAGTACTTC
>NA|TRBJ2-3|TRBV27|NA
CASSSRSWRTDTQYF
TGTGCCAGCAGTTCTCGTAGCTGGAGGACAGATACGCAGTATTTT
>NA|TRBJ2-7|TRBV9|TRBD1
CASSPSGDRPYEQYF
TGTGCCAGCAGCCCCAGTGGGGACAGACCCTACGAGCAGTACTTC
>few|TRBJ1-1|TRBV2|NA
CASIDRVNTEAFF
TGTGCCAGCATTGATAGGGTGAACACTGAAGCTTTCTTT
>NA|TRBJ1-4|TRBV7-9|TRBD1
CASSPPRGTANEKLFF
TGTGCCAGCAGCCCCCCTAGAGGGACAGCTAATGAAAAACTGTTTTTT
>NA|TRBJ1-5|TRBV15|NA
CATGEQPQHF
TGTGCCACCGGCGAACAGCCCCAGCATTTT
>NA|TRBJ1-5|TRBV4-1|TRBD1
CASSLGQVGQPQHF
TGCGCCAGCAGCCTGGGACAGGTTGGCCAGCCCCAGCATTTT
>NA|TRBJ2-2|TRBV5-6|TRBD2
CASSLGAGEIDTGELFF
TGTGCCAGCAGCTTAGGAGCGGGAGAGATAGACACCGGGGAGCTGTTTTTT
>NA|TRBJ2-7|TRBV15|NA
CATSREFAVYEQYF
TGTGCCACCAGCAGAGAATTTGCAGTGTACGAGCAGTACTTC
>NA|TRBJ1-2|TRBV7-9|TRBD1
CASSLSGQGSIYGYTF
TGTGCCAGCAGCTTATCGGGACAGGGGTCGATCTATGGCTACACCTTC
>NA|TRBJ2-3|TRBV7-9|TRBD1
CASSLRPGQGPFTDTQYF
TGTGCCAGCAGCCTAAGGCCGGGACAGGGGCCCTTCACAGATACGCAGTATTTT
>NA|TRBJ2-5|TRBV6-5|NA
CASSYSGGKETQYF
TGTGCCAGCAGTTACTCAGGGGGAAAGGAGACCCAGTACTTC
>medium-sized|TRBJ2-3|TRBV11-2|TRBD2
CASSDGGRGDTQYF
TGTGCCAGCAGCGATGGTGGGAGGGGAGATACGCAGTATTTT
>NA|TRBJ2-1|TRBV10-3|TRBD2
CAISESTRGSGRANEQFF
TGTGCCATCAGTGAGTCGACTCGGGGTAGCGGGAGGGCCAATGAGCAGTTCTTC
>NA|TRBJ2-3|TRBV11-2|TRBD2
CASGGGRQTTDTQYF
TGTGCCAGCGGCGGGGGGCGACAAACCACAGATACGCAGTATTTT
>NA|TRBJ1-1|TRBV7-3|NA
CASSLTHGENTEAFF
TGTGCCAGCAGCTTAACCCATGGGGAGAACACTGAAGCTTTCTTT
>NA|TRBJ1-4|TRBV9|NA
CASSVAPATNEKLFF
TGTGCCAGCAGCGTAGCCCCAGCAACTAATGAAAAACTGTTTTTT
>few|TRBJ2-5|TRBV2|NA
CASSENPGPRQETQYF
TGTGCCAGCAGTGAAAATCCGGGACCCCGACAAGAGACCCAGTACTTC
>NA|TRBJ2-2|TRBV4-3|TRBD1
CASSQDAKGAETGELFF
TGCGCCAGCAGCCAAGATGCAAAGGGGGCGGAAACCGGGGAGCTGTTTTTT
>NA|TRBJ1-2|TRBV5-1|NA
CASSHETGLDYGYTF
TGCGCCAGCAGCCATGAAACAGGGTTGGACTATGGCTACACCTTC
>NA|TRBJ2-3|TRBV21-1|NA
CASSYRGQGTDTQYF
TGTGCCAGCAGCTACCGGGGGCAGGGCACAGATACGCAGTATTTT
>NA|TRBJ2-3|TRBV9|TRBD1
CASSPPRDRADTDTQYF
TGTGCCAGCAGCCCCCCGAGGGACAGGGCCGACACAGATACGCAGTATTTT
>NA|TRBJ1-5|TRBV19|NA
CASSMKRALGHSNQPQHF
TGTGCCAGTAGTATGAAGCGGGCTCTGGGCCATAGCAATCAGCCCCAGCATTTT
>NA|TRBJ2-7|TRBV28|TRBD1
CASSSSRDRGREQYF
TGTGCCAGCAGTTCTTCCCGGGACAGGGGTAGGGAGCAGTACTTC
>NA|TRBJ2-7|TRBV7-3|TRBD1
CASSLLTGVTYEQYF
TGTGCCAGCAGCTTGCTAACAGGGGTGACCTACGAGCAGTACTTC